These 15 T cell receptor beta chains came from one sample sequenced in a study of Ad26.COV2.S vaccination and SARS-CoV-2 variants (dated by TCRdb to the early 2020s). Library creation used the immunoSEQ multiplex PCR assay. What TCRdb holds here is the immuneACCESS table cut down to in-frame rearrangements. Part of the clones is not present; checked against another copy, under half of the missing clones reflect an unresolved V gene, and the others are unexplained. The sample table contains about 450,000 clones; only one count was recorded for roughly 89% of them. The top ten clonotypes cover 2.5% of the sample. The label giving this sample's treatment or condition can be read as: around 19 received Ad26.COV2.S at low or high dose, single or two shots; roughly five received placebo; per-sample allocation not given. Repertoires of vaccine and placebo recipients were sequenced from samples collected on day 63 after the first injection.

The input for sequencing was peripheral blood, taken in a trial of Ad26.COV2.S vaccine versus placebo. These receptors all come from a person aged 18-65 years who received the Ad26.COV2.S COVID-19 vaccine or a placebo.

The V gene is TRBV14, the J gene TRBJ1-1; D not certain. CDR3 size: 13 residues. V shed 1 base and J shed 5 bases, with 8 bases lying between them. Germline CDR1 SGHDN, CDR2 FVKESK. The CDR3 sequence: CASSQVAKTEAFF. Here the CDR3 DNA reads TGTGCCAGCAGCCAAGTCGCTAAAACTGAAGCTTTCTTT.

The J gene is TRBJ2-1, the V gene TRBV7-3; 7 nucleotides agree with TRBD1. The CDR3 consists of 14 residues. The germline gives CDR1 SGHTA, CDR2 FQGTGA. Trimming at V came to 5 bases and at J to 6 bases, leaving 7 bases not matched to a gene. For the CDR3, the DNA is TGTGCCAGCAGCCCGGGACAGCGAGCCAATGAGCAGTTCTTC. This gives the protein CASSPGQRANEQFF. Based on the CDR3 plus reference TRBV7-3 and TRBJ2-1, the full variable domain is GAGVSQTPSNKVTEKGKYVELRCDPISGHTALYWYRQSLGQGPEFLIYFQGTGAADDSGLPNDRFFAVRPEGSVSTLKIQRTERGDSAVYLCASSPGQRANEQFFGPGTRLTVL.

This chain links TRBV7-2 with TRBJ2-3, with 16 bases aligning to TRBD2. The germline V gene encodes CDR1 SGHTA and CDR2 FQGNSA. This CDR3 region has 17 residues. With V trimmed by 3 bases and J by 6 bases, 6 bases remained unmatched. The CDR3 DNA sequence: TGTGCCAGCAGCTTGGGACTAGCGGGAGGGCCTTTTGATACGCAGTATTTT. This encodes CASSLGLAGGPFDTQYF.

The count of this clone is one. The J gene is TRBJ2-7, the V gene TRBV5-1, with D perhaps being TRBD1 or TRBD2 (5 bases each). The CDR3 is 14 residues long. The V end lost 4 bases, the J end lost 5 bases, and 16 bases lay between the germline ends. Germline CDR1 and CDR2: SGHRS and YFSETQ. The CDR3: CASSKPGTANEQYF. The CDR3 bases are TGCGCCAGCAGCAAACCCGGGACGGCCAACGAGCAGTACTTC.

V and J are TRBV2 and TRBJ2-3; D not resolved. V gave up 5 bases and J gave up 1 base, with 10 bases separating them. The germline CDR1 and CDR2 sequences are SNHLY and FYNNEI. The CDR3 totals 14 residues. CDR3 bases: TGTGCCAGCAGTCCGTACTTGGGCACAGATACGCAGTATTTT. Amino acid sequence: CASSPYLGTDTQYF.

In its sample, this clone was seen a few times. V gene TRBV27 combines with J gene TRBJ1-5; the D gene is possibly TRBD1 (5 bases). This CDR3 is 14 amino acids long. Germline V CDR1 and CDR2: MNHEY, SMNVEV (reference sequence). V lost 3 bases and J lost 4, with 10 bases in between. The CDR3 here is CASSFGRANQPQHF. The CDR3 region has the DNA TGTGCCAGCAGTTTTGGCAGGGCTAATCAGCCCCAGCATTTT.

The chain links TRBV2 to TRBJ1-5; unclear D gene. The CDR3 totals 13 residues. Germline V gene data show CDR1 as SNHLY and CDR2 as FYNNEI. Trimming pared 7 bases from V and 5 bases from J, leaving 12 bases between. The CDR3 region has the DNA TGTGCCAGCACGACCTGGAAGGATCAGCCCCAGCATTTT. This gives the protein CASTTWKDQPQHF.

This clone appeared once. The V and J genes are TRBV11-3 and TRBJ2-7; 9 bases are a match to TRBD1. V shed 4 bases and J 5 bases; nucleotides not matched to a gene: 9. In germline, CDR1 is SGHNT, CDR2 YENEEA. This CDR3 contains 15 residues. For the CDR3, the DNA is TGTGCCAGCAGCTCGTCCGGGACAGGGTACCACGAGCAGTACTTC. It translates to CASSSSGTGYHEQYF.

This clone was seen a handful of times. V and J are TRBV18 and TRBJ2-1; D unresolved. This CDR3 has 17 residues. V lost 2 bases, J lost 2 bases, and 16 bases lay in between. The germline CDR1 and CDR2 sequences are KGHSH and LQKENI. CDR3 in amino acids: CASSPSLGYHTYNEQFF. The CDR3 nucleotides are TGTGCCAGCTCACCATCCCTGGGGTACCATACCTACAATGAGCAGTTCTTC.

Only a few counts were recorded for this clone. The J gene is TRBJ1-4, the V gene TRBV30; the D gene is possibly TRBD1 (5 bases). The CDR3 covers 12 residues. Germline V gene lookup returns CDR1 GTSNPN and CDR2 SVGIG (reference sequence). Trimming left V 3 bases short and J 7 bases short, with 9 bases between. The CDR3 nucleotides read TGTGCCTGGAGGAGGGGCGGTGAAAAACTGTTTTTT. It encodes CAWRRGGEKLFF.

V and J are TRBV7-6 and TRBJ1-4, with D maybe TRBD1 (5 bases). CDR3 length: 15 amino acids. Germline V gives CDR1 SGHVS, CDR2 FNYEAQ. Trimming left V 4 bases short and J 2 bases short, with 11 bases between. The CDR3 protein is CASSSDGGTNEKLFF. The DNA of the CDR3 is TGTGCCAGCAGCTCCGACGGGGGGACTAATGAAAAACTGTTTTTT. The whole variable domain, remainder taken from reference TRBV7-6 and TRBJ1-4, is GAGVSQSPRYKVTKRGQDVALRCDPISGHVSLYWYRQALGQGPEFLTYFNYEAQQDKSGLPNDRFSAERPEGSISTLTIQRTEQRDSAMYRCASSSDGGTNEKLFFGSGTQLSVL.

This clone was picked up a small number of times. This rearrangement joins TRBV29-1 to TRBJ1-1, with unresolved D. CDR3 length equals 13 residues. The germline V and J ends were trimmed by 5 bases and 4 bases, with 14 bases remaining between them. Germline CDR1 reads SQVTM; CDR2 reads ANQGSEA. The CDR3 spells CSVLTDLGTEAFF. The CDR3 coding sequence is TGCAGCGTTCTGACGGACTTGGGCACTGAAGCTTTCTTT.

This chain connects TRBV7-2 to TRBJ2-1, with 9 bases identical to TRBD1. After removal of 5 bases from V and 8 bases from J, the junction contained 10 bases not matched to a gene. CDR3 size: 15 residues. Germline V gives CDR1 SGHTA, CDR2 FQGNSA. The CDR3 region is CASSRQGGNIHEQFF. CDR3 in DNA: TGTGCCAGCAGCAGACAGGGGGGAAATATCCATGAGCAGTTCTTC. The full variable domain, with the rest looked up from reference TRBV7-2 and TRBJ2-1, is GAGVSQSPSNKVTEKGKDVELRCDPISGHTALYWYRQSLGQGLEFLIYFQGNSAPDKSGLPSDRFSAERTGGSVSTLTIQRTQQEDSAVYLCASSRQGGNIHEQFFGPGTRLTVL.

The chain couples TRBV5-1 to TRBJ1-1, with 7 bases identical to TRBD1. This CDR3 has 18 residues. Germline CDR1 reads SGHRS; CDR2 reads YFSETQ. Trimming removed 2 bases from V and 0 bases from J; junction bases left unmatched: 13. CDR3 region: CASSFGQALPSLNTEAFF. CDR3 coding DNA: TGCGCCAGCAGCTTCGGACAGGCTCTGCCAAGCCTGAACACTGAAGCTTTCTTT.

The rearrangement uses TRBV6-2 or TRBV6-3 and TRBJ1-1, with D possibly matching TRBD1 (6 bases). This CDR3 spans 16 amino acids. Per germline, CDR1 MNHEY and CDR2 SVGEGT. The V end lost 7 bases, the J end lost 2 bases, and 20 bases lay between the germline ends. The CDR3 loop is CASTPETGRENTEAFF. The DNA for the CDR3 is TGTGCCAGCACCCCGGAAACAGGGAGGGAAAACACTGAAGCTTTCTTT.